A selection of T cell receptor beta chains follows, all from one sample in a study of T cells in Graves' hyperthyroidism and ophthalmopathy. TCRdb itself ran the multiplex PCR reads through MiXCR, one entry per CDR3 protein. In the table there are roughly 570,000 distinct CDR3 sequences, around 45% of which are singletons. Sequenced input: peripheral blood or thyroid tissue (not recorded which). The receptor set was obtained from an adult woman with Graves' disease, either hyperthyroidism or ophthalmopathy (not recorded which). CDR3s include the opening cysteine and the closing phenylalanine or tryptophan. Each record gives: J gene, D gene, clone size, CDR3 length, V gene, CDR3 protein, CDR3 DNA. A D gene is named only where the DNA matches it firmly. Clone size, where shown, is once, few, many, or a class for clones that have expanded.

j_call: TRBJ2-7; d_call: TRBD2; clone_size: NA; cdr3_length: 16; v_call: TRBV7-9; cdr3_aa: CASSRPAEREAYEQYF; cdr3_nt: TGTGCCAGCAGCCGCCCGGCGGAGCGGGAAGCGTACGAGCAGTACTTC
j_call: TRBJ1-1; d_call: NA; clone_size: NA; cdr3_length: 14; v_call: TRBV9; cdr3_aa: CASSVRGLYNEAFF; cdr3_nt: TGTGCCAGCAGCGTAAGAGGGCTCTACAATGAAGCTTTCTTT
j_call: TRBJ2-5; d_call: TRBD1; clone_size: NA; cdr3_length: 13; v_call: TRBV5-1; cdr3_aa: CASNPTGWETQYF; cdr3_nt: TGCGCCAGCAATCCGACAGGGTGGGAGACCCAGTACTTC
j_call: TRBJ1-1; d_call: TRBD1; clone_size: many; cdr3_length: 13; v_call: TRBV20-1; cdr3_aa: CSAWDRANTEAFF; cdr3_nt: TGCAGTGCCTGGGACAGGGCGAACACTGAAGCTTTCTTT
j_call: TRBJ1-3; d_call: TRBD1; clone_size: NA; cdr3_length: 15; v_call: TRBV7-2; cdr3_aa: CASSRNRGTGNTIYF; cdr3_nt: TGTGCCAGCAGCAGAAACAGGGGAACGGGAAACACCATATATTTT
j_call: TRBJ2-7; d_call: NA; clone_size: few; cdr3_length: 11; v_call: TRBV30; cdr3_aa: CARRTVYEQYF; cdr3_nt: TGTGCCAGACGGACAGTCTACGAGCAGTACTTC
j_call: TRBJ1-6; d_call: NA; clone_size: few; cdr3_length: 12; v_call: TRBV20-1; cdr3_aa: CSARDDASPLHF; cdr3_nt: TGCAGTGCTAGAGACGACGCTTCACCCCTCCACTTT
j_call: TRBJ2-7; d_call: TRBD2; clone_size: NA; cdr3_length: 14; v_call: TRBV7-2; cdr3_aa: CASNEGGSTNEQYF; cdr3_nt: TGTGCCAGCAATGAGGGCGGGAGTACGAACGAGCAGTACTTC
j_call: TRBJ1-4; d_call: TRBD1; clone_size: many; cdr3_length: 13; v_call: TRBV20-1; cdr3_aa: CSAHRGSNEKLFF; cdr3_nt: TGCAGTGCCCACAGGGGTTCTAATGAAAAACTGTTTTTT
j_call: TRBJ2-7; d_call: NA; clone_size: many; cdr3_length: 10; v_call: TRBV7-9; cdr3_aa: CATSAGEQYF; cdr3_nt: TGTGCCACCTCGGCCGGCGAGCAGTACTTC
j_call: TRBJ1-5; d_call: NA; clone_size: many; cdr3_length: 17; v_call: TRBV19; cdr3_aa: CASSRPEGTLSNQPQHF; cdr3_nt: TGTGCCAGTAGTAGACCGGAGGGGACCCTTAGCAATCAGCCCCAGCATTTT
j_call: TRBJ1-2; d_call: NA; clone_size: few; cdr3_length: 14; v_call: TRBV29-1; cdr3_aa: CSVSQPEGGYGYTF; cdr3_nt: TGCAGCGTTTCTCAACCGGAGGGCGGCTATGGCTACACCTTC
j_call: TRBJ1-3; d_call: NA; clone_size: NA; cdr3_length: 13; v_call: TRBV9; cdr3_aa: CASSVGDGNTIYF; cdr3_nt: TGTGCCAGCAGCGTAGGAGACGGAAACACCATATATTTT
j_call: TRBJ2-5; d_call: NA; clone_size: few; cdr3_length: 11; v_call: TRBV25-1; cdr3_aa: CASSELVTQYF; cdr3_nt: TGTGCCAGCAGTGAATTGGTGACCCAGTACTTC
j_call: TRBJ2-7; d_call: NA; clone_size: few; cdr3_length: 11; v_call: TRBV30; cdr3_aa: CACSQSYEQYF; cdr3_nt: TGTGCCTGCAGTCAATCCTACGAGCAGTACTTC
j_call: TRBJ1-1; d_call: NA; clone_size: NA; cdr3_length: 14; v_call: TRBV5-1; cdr3_aa: CASSLWDQNTEAFF; cdr3_nt: TGCGCCAGCAGCTTGTGGGACCAAAACACTGAAGCTTTCTTT
j_call: TRBJ1-1; d_call: NA; clone_size: NA; cdr3_length: 12; v_call: TRBV29-1; cdr3_aa: CSVDAGPAEAFF; cdr3_nt: TGCAGCGTTGATGCCGGGCCCGCCGAAGCTTTCTTT
j_call: TRBJ1-6; d_call: TRBD1; clone_size: NA; cdr3_length: 14; v_call: TRBV20-1; cdr3_aa: CSARGQGAYSPLHF; cdr3_nt: TGCAGTGCTAGAGGACAGGGGGCTTATTCACCCCTCCACTTT
j_call: TRBJ1-3; d_call: NA; clone_size: NA; cdr3_length: 16; v_call: TRBV29-1; cdr3_aa: CSVELGSATLGNTIYF; cdr3_nt: TGCAGCGTTGAGTTAGGCAGTGCTACTCTGGGAAACACCATATATTTT
j_call: TRBJ2-5; d_call: TRBD2; clone_size: once; cdr3_length: 16; v_call: TRBV10-3; cdr3_aa: CAIRGQGLAVTETQYF; cdr3_nt: TGTGCCATCAGAGGGCAGGGACTAGCCGTGACCGAGACCCAGTACTTC
j_call: TRBJ2-7; d_call: TRBD2; clone_size: few; cdr3_length: 16; v_call: TRBV3-1; cdr3_aa: CASSRASGSLSDEQYF; cdr3_nt: TGTGCCAGCAGCCGCGCTAGCGGGAGCTTGAGCGACGAGCAGTACTTC
j_call: TRBJ2-5; d_call: NA; clone_size: NA; cdr3_length: 13; v_call: TRBV29-1; cdr3_aa: CSVGQPQGETQYF; cdr3_nt: TGCAGCGTTGGGCAGCCTCAGGGGGAGACCCAGTACTTC
j_call: TRBJ1-5; d_call: NA; clone_size: many; cdr3_length: 15; v_call: TRBV12-3/TRBV12-4; cdr3_aa: CASTLSGKPNQPQHF; cdr3_nt: TGTGCCAGCACCCTATCCGGGAAACCAAATCAGCCCCAGCATTTT
j_call: TRBJ1-5; d_call: NA; clone_size: NA; cdr3_length: 13; v_call: TRBV2; cdr3_aa: CASRGTAQETQHF; cdr3_nt: TGTGCCAGCAGAGGGACGGCACAAGAGACCCAGCATTTT
j_call: TRBJ1-1; d_call: TRBD1; clone_size: NA; cdr3_length: 14; v_call: TRBV10-3; cdr3_aa: CAISAGQGDTEAFF; cdr3_nt: TGTGCCATCAGTGCAGGACAGGGGGACACTGAAGCTTTCTTT
j_call: TRBJ2-7; d_call: NA; clone_size: NA; cdr3_length: 14; v_call: TRBV10-3; cdr3_aa: CAISDRDVSYEQYF; cdr3_nt: TGTGCCATCAGTGACCGGGACGTAAGCTACGAGCAGTACTTC
j_call: TRBJ1-1; d_call: NA; clone_size: many; cdr3_length: 11; v_call: TRBV2; cdr3_aa: CASSDTSGAFF; cdr3_nt: TGTGCCAGCAGTGATACTTCGGGGGCTTTCTTT
j_call: TRBJ2-2; d_call: TRBD1; clone_size: few; cdr3_length: 15; v_call: TRBV6-6; cdr3_aa: CASSEGTGGHGELFF; cdr3_nt: TGTGCCAGCAGTGAAGGGACAGGGGGTCACGGGGAGCTGTTTTTT
j_call: TRBJ2-5; d_call: TRBD2; clone_size: NA; cdr3_length: 15; v_call: TRBV19; cdr3_aa: CASSNPGTTKETQYF; cdr3_nt: TGTGCCAGCAGTAACCCCGGGACTACAAAAGAGACCCAGTACTTC
j_call: TRBJ1-1; d_call: NA; clone_size: NA; cdr3_length: 12; v_call: TRBV5-1; cdr3_aa: CASSLVGLGAFF; cdr3_nt: TGCGCCAGCAGCTTGGTGGGGTTAGGAGCTTTCTTT
j_call: TRBJ1-6; d_call: NA; clone_size: NA; cdr3_length: 15; v_call: TRBV14; cdr3_aa: CASTNTRDTNSPLHF; cdr3_nt: TGTGCCAGCACTAACACCAGGGACACTAATTCACCCCTCCACTTT
j_call: TRBJ1-1; d_call: NA; clone_size: many; cdr3_length: 14; v_call: TRBV5-1; cdr3_aa: CASSLAGREVEAFF; cdr3_nt: TGCGCCAGCAGCTTGGCCGGTCGGGAGGTTGAAGCTTTCTTT
j_call: TRBJ1-2; d_call: NA; clone_size: many; cdr3_length: 15; v_call: TRBV7-9; cdr3_aa: CASSLTRGEGGGYTF; cdr3_nt: TGTGCCAGCAGCTTAACGAGGGGTGAAGGGGGAGGCTACACCTTC
j_call: TRBJ1-1; d_call: NA; clone_size: NA; cdr3_length: 13; v_call: TRBV2; cdr3_aa: CASSPGEITEAFF; cdr3_nt: TGTGCCAGCAGCCCGGGGGAGATCACTGAAGCTTTCTTT
j_call: TRBJ1-2; d_call: NA; clone_size: NA; cdr3_length: 13; v_call: TRBV2; cdr3_aa: CASTWTFLYGYTF; cdr3_nt: TGTGCCAGCACCTGGACTTTTTTATATGGCTACACCTTC
j_call: TRBJ2-7; d_call: TRBD1; clone_size: few; cdr3_length: 15; v_call: TRBV28; cdr3_aa: CASSLRPGQGYEQYF; cdr3_nt: TGTGCCAGCAGTTTGCGGCCGGGACAGGGCTACGAGCAGTACTTC
j_call: TRBJ1-1; d_call: NA; clone_size: many; cdr3_length: 13; v_call: TRBV5-6; cdr3_aa: CASSLVRYTEAFF; cdr3_nt: TGTGCCAGCAGCTTGGTTAGGTACACTGAAGCTTTCTTT
j_call: TRBJ1-2; d_call: NA; clone_size: NA; cdr3_length: 12; v_call: TRBV20-1; cdr3_aa: CSAKGMGAGYTF; cdr3_nt: TGCAGTGCTAAGGGGATGGGTGCGGGCTACACCTTC
j_call: TRBJ2-5; d_call: NA; clone_size: NA; cdr3_length: 15; v_call: TRBV5-1; cdr3_aa: CASSLFQGSGETQYF; cdr3_nt: TGCGCCAGCAGCTTATTTCAGGGATCTGGCGAGACCCAGTACTTC
j_call: TRBJ1-1; d_call: TRBD1; clone_size: many; cdr3_length: 15; v_call: TRBV7-9; cdr3_aa: CASTAGGASDTEAFF; cdr3_nt: TGTGCCAGCACGGCAGGGGGCGCATCTGACACTGAAGCTTTCTTT
j_call: TRBJ2-5; d_call: NA; clone_size: NA; cdr3_length: 13; v_call: TRBV10-1; cdr3_aa: CDSSRGIQETQYF; cdr3_nt: TGCGACAGCAGTCGGGGAATACAAGAGACCCAGTACTTC
j_call: TRBJ2-2; d_call: TRBD2; clone_size: NA; cdr3_length: 15; v_call: TRBV2; cdr3_aa: CASNPGLSGVRELFF; cdr3_nt: TGTGCCAGCAACCCGGGACTATCGGGAGTTAGAGAGCTGTTTTTT
j_call: TRBJ2-5; d_call: TRBD1; clone_size: many; cdr3_length: 16; v_call: TRBV7-2; cdr3_aa: CASSPGPRGSQETQYF; cdr3_nt: TGTGCCAGCAGCCCTGGGCCCAGGGGGTCCCAAGAGACCCAGTACTTC
j_call: TRBJ1-3; d_call: NA; clone_size: NA; cdr3_length: 11; v_call: TRBV10-2; cdr3_aa: CASSESTRSHF; cdr3_nt: TGCGCCAGCAGTGAGTCGACCCGCAGTCATTTT
j_call: TRBJ1-2; d_call: NA; clone_size: NA; cdr3_length: 11; v_call: TRBV29-1; cdr3_aa: CSVGDINGYTF; cdr3_nt: TGCAGCGTTGGAGACATTAATGGCTACACCTTC
j_call: TRBJ1-6; d_call: TRBD1; clone_size: NA; cdr3_length: 15; v_call: TRBV13; cdr3_aa: CASSPGGTGNSPLHF; cdr3_nt: TGTGCCAGCAGCCCAGGCGGGACAGGGAATTCACCCCTCCACTTT
j_call: TRBJ1-5; d_call: NA; clone_size: many; cdr3_length: 12; v_call: TRBV6-6; cdr3_aa: CASTISNQPQHF; cdr3_nt: TGTGCCAGCACCATTAGCAATCAGCCCCAGCATTTT
j_call: TRBJ2-5; d_call: TRBD2; clone_size: NA; cdr3_length: 16; v_call: TRBV7-8; cdr3_aa: CASSLWRGDGPETQYF; cdr3_nt: TGTGCCAGCAGCTTATGGCGGGGGGACGGGCCTGAGACCCAGTACTTC
j_call: TRBJ2-1; d_call: NA; clone_size: NA; cdr3_length: 11; v_call: TRBV9; cdr3_aa: CASSVSGEQFF; cdr3_nt: TGTGCCAGCAGCGTCAGCGGGGAGCAGTTCTTC